The 9 T cell receptor beta chains below were found in one sample sequenced in a study of shared clonotypes between healthy human individuals. Cells designated naive CD8 were CD45RO-negative and were positively selected for CCR7, with terminally differentiated effector memory CD45RA+ cells excluded. Profiling relied on immunoSEQ multiplex PCR, and the TCRdb table lists in-frame clones only, not all of them. The sample lists around 2,100,000 clones; about 95% were seen once. The sample consisted of naive CD8+ T cells sorted from blood. The receptors shown here come from a man younger than 35 in good health.

The gene calls are TRBV23-1 and TRBJ2-7; TRBD1 agrees at 7 bases. TRBV23-1 qualifies as an ORF whose function is uncertain. After removal of 3 bases from V and 5 bases from J, the junction contained 10 bases not matched to a gene. The CDR3 contains 15 residues. The CDR3 region is CASSHWAGGRNEQYF. The DNA for the CDR3 is TGCGCCAGCAGTCACTGGGCAGGGGGTAGGAACGAGCAGTACTTC.

The gene calls are TRBV27 and TRBJ2-1; D may be TRBD1 (6 bases). Germline values: CDR1 MNHEY, CDR2 SMNVEV (reference sequence). V was shortened by 3 bases and J by 2 bases, with 14 bases between the two germline ends. CDR3 length: 16 residues. CDR3: CASSFLTRGAYNEQFF. CDR3 coding DNA: TGTGCCAGCAGTTTCTTGACCAGGGGAGCCTACAATGAGCAGTTCTTC.

Remarks on this clone: Other nucleotide sequences from this sample produce the same CDR3. The chain joins TRBV6-6 to TRBJ1-5; D is unclear. The germline V gene has CDR1 MNHNY and CDR2 SVGAGI (reference sequence). Trimming took off 0 bases at V and 5 bases at J, with 2 bases between the two ends. This CDR3 has 12 amino acids. CDR3 in amino acids: CASSYSYQPQHF. The CDR3 DNA sequence: TGTGCCAGCAGTTACTCTTATCAGCCCCAGCATTTT.

This clone was counted only a few times. The chain has TRBV10-3 and TRBJ1-2; D unclear. V lost 3 bases and J 2 bases, leaving 7 bases between the germline ends. From germline, CDR1 is ENHRY and CDR2 SYGVKD. CDR3 length equals 13 residues. The CDR3 protein is CAISERANYGYTF. For the CDR3, the DNA is TGTGCCATCAGTGAACGGGCAAACTATGGCTACACCTTC.

The V call is TRBV4-2, the J call TRBJ2-7; the D gene is possibly TRBD1 (8 bases). The V gene's germline CDR1 is LGHNA and CDR2 YNFKEQ. The V and J ends lost 2 bases and 5 bases respectively, with 13 bases between them. CDR3 length equals 14 residues. CDR3 nucleotide sequence: TGTGCCAGCAGCCAAAAACAGGGGGGGCACGAGCAGTACTTC. Its protein product is CASSQKQGGHEQYF.

CDR3 DNA: TGCGCCAGCAGCCAAGTCGACGGCAATCAGCCCCAGCATTTT. Its protein is CASSQVDGNQPQHF. The J gene is TRBJ1-5, the V gene TRBV4-1; D remains unclear. V dropped 1 base and J dropped 2 bases, with 6 bases sitting between them. The germline V gene has CDR1 MGHRA and CDR2 YSYEKL. The CDR3 spans 14 residues.

This clone has just one count. The chain employs TRBV6-1 and TRBJ2-7; D is unresolved. Looked up from germline, CDR1 is MNHNS and CDR2 is SASEGT. V was pared by 1 base and J by 3 bases, with 10 bases between. The CDR3 length is 14 residues. In nucleotides, the CDR3 is TGTGCCAGCAGTGAAGGAGTAGTTGGCTACGAGCAGTACTTC. This sequence encodes CASSEGVVGYEQYF.

The chain carries TRBV7-3 and TRBJ2-3, with D possibly called TRBD1 or TRBD2 (6 bases each). Trimming left V 0 bases short and J 2 bases short, with 9 bases between. The CDR3 runs to 15 residues. Germline assignment: CDR1 SGHTA and CDR2 FQGTGA. CDR3 loop: CASSLTWGATDTQYF. CDR3 DNA: TGTGCCAGCAGCTTAACCTGGGGGGCCACAGATACGCAGTATTTT.

This chain uses TRBV11-2 with TRBJ2-2, with a tentative D call TRBD1 (6 bases). CDR1 is SGHAT and CDR2 is FQNNGV in the germline V gene. Between the trimmed V and J ends, which lost 5 bases and 6 bases, there was a span of 13 bases. This CDR3 region has 14 residues. The CDR3 DNA reads as TGTGCCAGCAGCCCCCTTGGGGGCGCCGGGGAGCTGTTTTTT. Protein: CASSPLGGAGELFF. The full variable domain, with the rest looked up from reference TRBV11-2 and TRBJ2-2, is EAGVAQSPRYKIIEKRQSVAFWCNPISGHATLYWYQQILGQGPKLLIQFQNNGVVDDSQLPKDRFSAERLKGVDSTLKIQPAKLEDSAVYLCASSPLGGAGELFFGEGSRLTVL.